The clone carrying this T cell receptor beta chain has just one count. PCR involved 60 Vbeta and 13 Jbeta primers. Sequencing was performed with immunoSEQ multiplex PCR; in TCRdb, only in-frame clones are kept and a portion is missing. The profile shows about 120,000 clones, about 74% of them singletons. These data are taken from a study of cytomegalovirus exposure and HLA in healthy donors. The junction had 9 bases not matched to a gene; V was cut back by 6 bases and J by 3 bases. The CDR3 is 15 residues long. The germline gives CDR1 ENHRY, CDR2 SYGVKD. Input material: PBMCs. This sequence was found in a woman aged 40 to 50 in good health and CMV-seropositive. The chain couples TRBV10-3 to TRBJ2-7; TRBD2 matches at 9 bases. The CDR3 here is CAIRGAGGLNYEQYF. In DNA form, the CDR3 reads TGTGCCATCAGAGGAGCGGGAGGCCTTAACTACGAGCAGTACTTC.